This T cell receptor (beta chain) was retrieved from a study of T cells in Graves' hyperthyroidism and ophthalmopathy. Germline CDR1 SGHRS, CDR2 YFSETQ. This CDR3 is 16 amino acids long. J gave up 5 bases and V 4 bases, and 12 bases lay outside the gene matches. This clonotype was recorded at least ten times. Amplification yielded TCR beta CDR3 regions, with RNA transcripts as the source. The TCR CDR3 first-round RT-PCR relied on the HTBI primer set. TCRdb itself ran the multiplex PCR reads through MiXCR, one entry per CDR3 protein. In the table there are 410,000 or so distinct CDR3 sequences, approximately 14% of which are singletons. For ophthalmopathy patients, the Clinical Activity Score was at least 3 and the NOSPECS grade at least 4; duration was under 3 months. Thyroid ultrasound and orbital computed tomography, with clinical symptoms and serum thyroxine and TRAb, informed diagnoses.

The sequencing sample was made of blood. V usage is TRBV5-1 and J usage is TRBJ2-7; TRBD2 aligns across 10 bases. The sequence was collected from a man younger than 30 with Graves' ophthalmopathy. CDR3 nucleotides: TGCGCCAGCAGCCCCTATGGAGCGGGAGGGCCCCACGAGCAGTACTTC. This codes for CASSPYGAGGPHEQYF.